The 15 T cell receptor beta chains below all came from one sample that was sequenced in a study of T-cell reconstitution after alpha-beta-depleted transplantation in children. Library preparation (for TCRbeta) was performed with unique molecular identifiers. TCRdb reprocessed the PCR reads via MiXCR and lists one record per CDR3 protein. Of 200,000 to 250,000 distinct CDR3 sequences listed, roughly 10% were seen once; the top ten hold about 6%. Specimen: PBMCs from the stem cell graft donor, collected from the stem cell graft. The source of these receptors is a human donor who donated a stem cell graft to a child with acute lymphoblastic leukemia.

This clonotype was recorded at least ten times. The V call is TRBV5-1, the J call TRBJ2-1, with D hard to call. CDR1 is SGHRS and CDR2 is YFSETQ in the germline V gene. CDR3 length: 16 residues. Trimming pared 0 bases from V and 3 bases from J, leaving 13 bases between. CDR3 sequence: CASSLAAPSFYNEQFF. DNA for the CDR3: TGCGCCAGCAGCTTGGCGGCACCATCCTTCTACAATGAGCAGTTCTTC. Combining the CDR3 with reference TRBV5-1 and TRBJ2-1 gives the whole variable domain KAGVTQTPRYLIKTRGQQVTLSCSPISGHRSVSWYQQTPGQGLQFLFEYFSETQRNKGNFPGRFSGRQFSNSRSEMNVSTLELGDSALYLCASSLAAPSFYNEQFFGPGTRLTVL.

The rearrangement joins TRBV18 to TRBJ1-4; 7 bases match TRBD1. This CDR3 has 15 residues. Germline loops: CDR1 KGHSH, CDR2 LQKENI. V lost 1 base, J lost 5 bases, and 4 bases stayed unmatched. The CDR3 loop reads CASSPLGRGNEKLFF. The DNA for the CDR3 is TGTGCCAGCTCACCACTGGGCAGGGGGAATGAAAAACTGTTTTTT.

CDR3 nucleotide sequence: TGTGCCAGCAGGCCGGGACAGGGCTCCTACGAGCAGTACTTC. This gives the protein CASRPGQGSYEQYF. V usage is TRBV27 and J usage is TRBJ2-7; TRBD1 matches at 9 bases. The CDR3 is 14 amino acids. Germline V lookup: CDR1 MNHEY, CDR2 SMNVEV (reference sequence). Losses at the gene ends were 6 bases for V and 0 bases for J; bases not matched to a gene: 3.

This chain connects TRBV29-1 to TRBJ2-5; D is perhaps TRBD1 (5 bases). Germline V gene lookup returns CDR1 SQVTM and CDR2 ANQGSEA. The CDR3 runs to 13 residues. V was cut by 4 bases and J by 5 bases, with 14 bases left in between. CDR3 loop: CSVVLPGWETQYF. The CDR3 nucleotides read TGCAGCGTTGTACTTCCAGGGTGGGAGACCCAGTACTTC.

This clonotype turned up a few times. The chain combines TRBV20-1 with TRBJ2-7, with unresolved D. V dropped 0 bases and J dropped 0 bases, with 12 bases sitting between them. The germline gives CDR1 DFQATT, CDR2 SNEGSKA (reference sequence). The CDR3 sequence is 15 residues long. This CDR3 reads CSARDPFKGSYEQYF. Here the CDR3 DNA reads TGCAGTGCTAGAGATCCTTTCAAGGGCTCCTACGAGCAGTACTTC.

The chain carries TRBV9 and TRBJ2-5; a weak D match, TRBD2 (6 bases). V lost 0 bases, J lost 6 bases, and 12 bases lay in between. Germline assignment: CDR1 SGDLS and CDR2 YYNGEE. The CDR3 runs to 14 residues. For the CDR3, the DNA is TGTGCCAGCAGCGTAGCTGTGGAGGGCCAGACCCAGTACTTC. Its protein product is CASSVAVEGQTQYF.

This clonotype was counted at least ten times. The chain is built from TRBV2 and TRBJ2-7; D unclear. Germline CDR1 reads SNHLY; CDR2 reads FYNNEI. The CDR3 runs 11 residues. In DNA, the CDR3 is TGTGCTTGCACGCAGTACGGCGAGCAGTACTTC. Translating it yields CACTQYGEQYF.

The genes are TRBV27 and TRBJ2-6; TRBD2 is a possible D gene (6 bases). V lost 4 bases and J 2 bases, leaving 21 bases between the germline ends. In germline, CDR1 is MNHEY, CDR2 SMNVEV (reference sequence). CDR3 length: 19 residues. This CDR3 is CASSSPGRRRIAGANVLTF. The CDR3 DNA reads as TGTGCCAGCAGTTCTCCGGGGAGGCGGAGGATCGCTGGGGCCAACGTCCTGACTTTC.

A few counts support this clonotype. J is TRBJ2-7 and V is TRBV20-1; D remains unclear. Germline V lookup: CDR1 DFQATT, CDR2 SNEGSKA (reference sequence). The CDR3 contains 16 residues. V dropped 6 bases and J dropped 3 bases, with 24 bases sitting between them. CDR3 sequence (DNA): TGCAGTGCCCCGACTCCTGTGAAGGTACGACACTACGAGCAGTACTTC. It encodes CSAPTPVKVRHYEQYF.

This sequence joins TRBV9 and TRBJ2-2, with TRBD2 as a possible D gene (5 bases). The CDR3 consists of 16 residues. The germline CDR1 and CDR2 sequences are SGDLS and YYNGEE. V dropped 4 bases and J dropped 0 bases, with 13 bases sitting between them. The CDR3 DNA is TGTGCCAGCAGCTCAACCGGGAACCCGAACACCGGGGAGCTGTTTTTT. Amino acid sequence: CASSSTGNPNTGELFF.

This clonotype occurred a few times. The V gene is TRBV6-4, the J gene TRBJ1-2; D uncertain. CDR3 length: 14 residues. CDR1 MRHNA and CDR2 SNTAGT come from the germline V gene. V shed 6 bases and J shed 4 bases, with 15 bases lying between them. The CDR3 DNA sequence: TGTGCCAGCAGCCTCGCCTCGGGCGGCTATGGCTACACCTTC. Its translation is CASSLASGGYGYTF.

Points on this clonotype: This may be a read error: a much more frequent sequence differs by one nucleotide. CDR3 sequence: CCARDRQTSGLYEQFF. CDR3 nucleotides: TGCTGTGCTAGAGATCGCCAGACTAGCGGTTTGTATGAGCAGTTCTTC. The chain couples TRBV20-1 to TRBJ2-1, with 9 positions matching TRBD2. Germline lookup yields CDR1 DFQATT and CDR2 SNEGSKA (reference sequence). The CDR3 totals 16 residues.

This clonotype appeared a few times. The chain carries TRBV20-1 and TRBJ1-4, with 10 bases fitting TRBD1. The CDR3 has 16 amino acids. Per germline, CDR1 DFQATT and CDR2 SNEGSKA (reference sequence). Germline trimming cut 5 bases from V and 3 bases from J; bases unmatched to any gene: 9. CDR3 bases: TGCAGTGCTCTACCGACAGGGGGCATGGCTAATGAAAAACTGTTTTTT. Encoded protein: CSALPTGGMANEKLFF.

This clonotype was found many times. The chain is built from TRBV4-2 and TRBJ2-1; perhaps TRBD2 as D (5 bases). V shed 1 base and J shed 0 bases, with 16 bases lying between them. CDR1 and CDR2 from the germline V gene are LGHNA and YNFKEQ. The CDR3 spans 18 residues. CDR3 in DNA: TGTGCCAGCAGCCAAGCTTTTCGACTATCCAGCTCCTACAATGAGCAGTTCTTC. Translating gives CASSQAFRLSSSYNEQFF.

The rearrangement joins TRBV20-1 to TRBJ2-3; D not certain. Trimming removed 6 bases from V and 2 bases from J, with 15 bases in between. Per germline, CDR1 DFQATT and CDR2 SNEGSKA (reference sequence). CDR3 length: 14 amino acids. The CDR3 reads CSAPGSIITDTQYF. CDR3 bases: TGCAGTGCACCCGGGTCCATAATCACAGATACGCAGTATTTT.